This entry describes one T cell receptor (beta chain). Its antigen specificity is not known. Qualities for individual bases were not recorded, and no much larger clone is one base off. This specimen belongs to a study of blood T cells in healthy people across ages (dated by TCRdb to about 2015). Regarding the study in general: In model experiments, template switching captured roughly one uniquely barcoded TCR beta cDNA molecule for every two T cells. Age-related changes in TCR beta repertoire diversity were measured in the study by deep sequencing normalized with unique cDNA molecular identifiers. The donors were split into four age groups: young (average 16 years), middle-aged (roughly 40), aged (about 62) and long-lived (roughly 77). To avoid experimental bias, donors of different ages were spread randomly across the sequencing lanes. The study analyzed two additional independent replicas of 1 million unique cDNA reads from the same blood draw for two donors, one aged 18 to 29 and one aged 80 or older.

Systemically healthy Caucasian individuals from Russia, over 30 in total and aged roughly 6 to 100 years, were included as donors. About 9.6 milliliters of peripheral blood were collected from each donor into EDTA-treated Vacutainer tubes. Ficoll-Paque density-gradient centrifugation was used to isolate PBMCs, with at least 6.5 million per sample. Total RNA, at least 6 micrograms per sample, was extracted from PBMCs with Trizol reagent. Naive CD45RAhigh/CD27high T cell percentages were measured by flow cytometry on a PBMC aliquot from every donor. Trimming at the junction amounts to 3 bases on V and 8 bases on J, and the germline ends lie 20 bases apart. CDR1 and CDR2 are read off the germline V gene as SGHAT and FQNNGV. From the cysteine through the phenylalanine, the CDR3 covers 16 amino acids. The entry retains the CDR3 DNA only, 48 bases that are in frame from base 1. Libraries came from 5' RACE. Sequencing was performed on an Illumina HiSeq 2500. A second PCR of about 7 to 12 cycles was run with a J-beta primer mix and a sample-barcoded 5' primer. A template-switch 5' adaptor carrying 12 random nucleotides introduced a unique molecular identifier onto each TCR beta cDNA molecule. Each sample yielded at least 2.5 million CDR3-containing paired-end reads. All of the RNA was converted into first-strand cDNA using the Mint cDNA synthesis kit, with a TRBC-specific oligonucleotide serving as the primer. Following uracil-DNA glycosylase treatment, all cDNA underwent a first 18-cycle PCR with the universal primers M1SS and BC2_uni_R. The authors' pipeline ran thus. For normalization, 1 million high-quality reads, each with a distinct molecular identifier, were randomly selected from each sample. Reads with shared molecular identifiers were discarded instead of being binned into consensus sequences. MiTCR, set to a Q25 quality threshold and the strictest error-elimination algorithm, was used for CDR3 identification, clonotype clustering and error correction. Lower-bound total TCR beta diversity was estimated with a nonparametric unseen species model using Euler transformation. In-frame beta chains were kept once TCRdb had trimmed the public reads at Q25 with fastp and called clones with MiXCR. Merged by CDR3 protein, the rows form single entries marked with the most common genes and DNA. None of the V and J calls come from the authors' own analysis; TCRdb made them. This sample has roughly 1,800,000 distinct CDR3 sequences in its table, and 40% to 55% of those were observed once. Over 2% of the sample is taken by the ten largest.

What the research found in general, with its limitations: There was a strong correlation between observed TCR beta diversity and the percentage of naive T cells measured by flow cytometry. Observed TCR beta diversity per million T cells fell roughly linearly with age, and a significant reduction was already apparent by age around 39. Compared with the aged group, more naive CD4+ T cells, fewer expanded clones and increased TCR diversity were shown by the long-lived group, suggesting age selection. Since profiling was done on bulk unsorted PBMCs, naive and antigen-experienced compartments could not be conclusively compared. Because the CMV infection status of the donors was unknown, age-related changes in expanded clonotypes may potentially have been confounded. Estimates of total diversity based on one million sequenced T cells were regarded as lower bounds and as underestimates.

The receptor was isolated from a woman in her thirties or forties in good health. The V and J segments used are TRBV11-2 and TRBJ2-4; the D call could be TRBD1 or TRBD2, with each sharing 5 bases. Sequencing was performed on blood. The CDR3 corresponds to CASSFGDGRPGDIQYF. The bases read TGTGCCAGCAGCTTCGGGGACGGACGCCCAGGAGACATTCAGTACTTC.